This entry concerns a single T cell receptor beta chain. Its specificity is not known. This sample is part of a study of immune evolution from preneoplasia to lung adenocarcinoma. Generated by immunoSEQ multiplex PCR, the TCRdb table keeps only in-frame clones and is missing some. The table includes about 5,700 clones, around 82% detected once. Germline CDR1 and CDR2: GTSNPN and SVGIG (reference sequence). The CDR3 extends over 15 amino acids. Trimming took 0 bases from V and 4 from J, leaving 15 bases between them. Study outcomes and limitations: Clonality was highest in normal lung, lower in later-stage lesions apparently.

Input material: FFPE normal lung tissue adjacent to the tumor. The sequence derives from a person aged 50-75 years with lung adenocarcinoma. The rearrangement links TRBV30 to TRBJ1-2; maybe TRBD1 (5 bases). CDR3: CAWSVWRQGLYGYTF. The CDR3 DNA is TGTGCCTGGAGTGTATGGCGGCAGGGCCTCTATGGCTACACCTTC.